Listed here is a single T cell receptor beta chain. Germline V gene lookup returns CDR1 SEHNR and CDR2 FQNEAQ (reference sequence). The CDR3 totals 16 residues. V was pared by 5 bases and J by 0 bases, with 11 bases between. The sample is drawn from a study of tumor T cells in aggressive B-cell lymphoma. TCRdb keeps only in-frame clones here, not all; method: immunoSEQ multiplex PCR. The sample comprises 9,000 to 13,000 clones, over 75% of which are singletons, and around 2.2% rests with the top ten. This chain uses TRBV7-9 with TRBJ1-6; D gene unclear. This receptor was taken from an adult with diffuse large B cell lymphoma. The sequencing input was tumor tissue. The CDR3 here is CASSPSGVSYNSPLHF. The CDR3 region has the DNA TGTGCCAGCAGCCCTAGCGGGGTCTCCTATAATTCACCCCTCCACTTT.